The 20 T cell receptor beta chains below come from one sample, sequenced in a study of blood T cells in healthy people across ages. Sample-barcoded 5' priming and a J-beta primer mix drove a second PCR of roughly 6 to 12 cycles. Each CDR3 protein gets one entry after TCRdb re-called the 5' RACE reads with MiXCR. The table lists more than 800,000 distinct CDR3 sequences, about 28% of them singletons. Material: blood. The source of these receptors is a woman older than 75 in good health.

This clonotype was counted many times. The chain couples TRBV6-6 to TRBJ1-1, with D possibly matching TRBD1 (5 bases). V lost 5 bases and J lost 1, with 17 bases in between. This CDR3 is built from 16 residues. Germline values: CDR1 MNHNY, CDR2 SVGAGI (reference sequence). CDR3 DNA: TGTGCCAGCAGTCCCGGGGACGGGGTCAGGAACACTGAAGCTTTCTTT. Its protein is CASSPGDGVRNTEAFF.

As regards this clonotype: A much larger clone sits a single nucleotide away, making a read error possible. The J gene is TRBJ1-4, the V gene TRBV6-5; D remains ambiguous. This CDR3 is built from 14 residues. Germline CDR1 and CDR2: MNHEY and SVGAGI. CDR3 amino acids: CASSYLATNEKRFF. As DNA, the CDR3 is TGTGCCAGCAGTTACCTTGCAACTAATGAAAAACGGTTTTTT.

This chain uses TRBV6-6 with TRBJ2-1; 7 bases line up with TRBD1. Germline lookup yields CDR1 MNHNY and CDR2 SVGAGI (reference sequence). Trimming at V came to 4 bases and at J to 6 bases, leaving 9 bases not matched to a gene. CDR3 size: 15 residues. CDR3 amino acids: CASSLQGNLGNEQFF. Here the CDR3 DNA reads TGTGCCAGCAGTTTACAGGGGAATCTAGGCAATGAGCAGTTCTTC.

This clonotype was observed many times. The DNA of the CDR3 is TGCAGTGCTAGAGGTCAGGGTAAAGGCTACACCTTC. Amino acids: CSARGQGKGYTF. The J gene is TRBJ1-2, the V gene TRBV20-1, with a tentative D call TRBD1 (5 bases). Germline assignment: CDR1 DFQATT and CDR2 SNEGSKA (reference sequence). V was shortened by 1 base and J by 8 bases, with 11 bases between the two germline ends. The CDR3 sequence is 12 residues long.

Comment on this clonotype: This clone may be a read error of a much larger clone one base away. The J gene is TRBJ1-1, the V gene TRBV20-1; D remains unclear. The V gene's germline CDR1 is DFQATT and CDR2 SNEGSKA (reference sequence). Trimming pared 4 bases from V and 0 bases from J, leaving 12 bases between. The CDR3 consists of 14 residues. The CDR3 loop reads CSATEGPLNTEAFF. In DNA, the CDR3 is TGCAGTGCTACCGAAGGACCGCTGAACACTGAAGCTTTCTTT.

This clonotype was found a few times. A much larger clone lies one base from this, so it may be a read error. The genes are TRBV6-2 or TRBV6-3 and TRBJ2-7; no clear D gene. Germline V gene data show CDR1 as MNHEY and CDR2 as SVGEGT. V lost 8 bases, J lost 9 bases, and 17 bases lay in between. CDR3 length: 12 amino acids. The CDR3 loop is CASCQDPGVQYF. Written as DNA, the CDR3 is TGTGCCAGCTGTCAAGACCCGGGCGTGCAGTACTTC.

This clonotype has ten or more counts. J is TRBJ1-6 and V is TRBV2; maybe TRBD1 (6 bases). The CDR3 is 15 amino acids. Deletions cut 7 bases from V and 7 bases from J, with 17 bases between. Germline lookup yields CDR1 SNHLY and CDR2 FYNNEI. The CDR3 coding sequence is TGTGCCAGCAACCTTCAGGGGCAGGGAAATTCACCCCTCCACTTT. Amino acid sequence: CASNLQGQGNSPLHF. Together with reference TRBV2 and TRBJ1-6, the CDR3 gives the full variable domain: EPEVTQTPSHQVTQMGQEVILRCVPISNHLYFYWYRQILGQKVEFLVSFYNNEISEKSEIFDDQFSVERPDGSNFTLKIRSTKLEDSAMYFCASNLQGQGNSPLHFGNGTRLTVT.

The table lists this clonotype with many counts. V gene TRBV4-3 combines with J gene TRBJ2-1; the match to TRBD2 covers 11 bases. The CDR3 is 16 residues long. The V gene end was trimmed by 4 bases and the J gene end by 7 bases; junction bases not matched to a gene: 9. Germline CDR1 is LGHNA and CDR2 is YSLEER. The CDR3 DNA reads TGCGCCAGCAGCCTCCATAGCGGGGGGGCTGGGAATGAGCAGTTCTTC. Encoded protein: CASSLHSGGAGNEQFF.

This clonotype was counted a few times. Possible read error: a much larger clone is one base away. The chain is built from TRBV15 and TRBJ2-5, with TRBD1 matching 7 bases. The DNA end favors TRBJ2-1, so the J call may be wrong. This CDR3 region has 15 residues. Germline CDR1 is LNHNV and CDR2 is YYDKDF (reference sequence). The CDR3 spells CATSRARDSQETQFF. The CDR3 nucleotides read TGTGCCACCAGCAGAGCTCGGGACAGCCAAGAGACCCAGTTCTTC.

V is TRBV2 and J is TRBJ2-5; D is unclear. V was shortened by 2 bases and J by 1 base, with 11 bases between the two germline ends. The CDR3 spans 15 residues. Germline CDR1 reads SNHLY; CDR2 reads FYNNEI. The CDR3 region has the DNA TGTGCCAGCAGTGAAAGGCTACAGATCCAAGAGACCCAGTACTTC. It specifies CASSERLQIQETQYF.

This clonotype occurred many times. This chain joins TRBV12-3 or TRBV12-4 and TRBJ1-6, with unresolved D. Trimming removed 6 bases at V and 0 bases at J, with 9 bases between. The CDR3 has 15 residues. The CDR3 DNA is TGTGCCAGCAGCTACAGCAGCTCCTATAATTCACCCCTCCACTTT. The encoded protein is CASSYSSSYNSPLHF.

Concerning this clonotype: A much larger clone lies one base from this, so it may be a read error. This chain connects TRBV27 to TRBJ1-2; D unresolved. Germline loops: CDR1 MNHEY, CDR2 SMNVEV (reference sequence). With 4 bases removed from V and 7 bases from J, the gap between germline ends came to 13 bases. The CDR3 has 13 residues. CDR3 bases: TGTGCCAGCAGTTATCGGGTCGGCGGTGGCTACACCTTC. Its translation is CASSYRVGGGYTF.

This clonotype was observed a handful of times. The J gene is TRBJ2-1, the V gene TRBV3-1; a possible D gene is TRBD2 (6 bases). This CDR3 region has 14 residues. Between the trimmed V and J ends, which lost 5 bases and 6 bases, there was a span of 14 bases. Germline CDR1 and CDR2: LGHDT and YNNKEL (reference sequence). DNA for the CDR3: TGTGCCAGCAGCGCGACGGGGGAACCCAATGAGCAGTTCTTC. As protein: CASSATGEPNEQFF.

This clonotype has ten or more counts. The chain uses TRBV6-2 or TRBV6-3 and TRBJ2-1, with 9 positions matching TRBD1. Germline V gene sequence: CDR1 MNHEY, CDR2 SVGEGT. V lost 0 bases, J lost 3 bases, and 9 bases stayed unmatched. The length of the CDR3 is 18 residues. CDR3 in DNA: TGTGCCAGCAGTTACTCACCGAGGACAGGGGTAAGCTACAATGAGCAGTTCTTC. It translates to CASSYSPRTGVSYNEQFF.

Many counts were recorded for this clonotype. In DNA form, the CDR3 reads TGTGCCAGCGGCTCGGGGGGGGTTACGCAGTATTTT. Translation gives CASGSGGVTQYF. V gene TRBV7-2 combines with J gene TRBJ2-3, with 8 bases lining up with TRBD2. Per germline, CDR1 SGHTA and CDR2 FQGNSA. Unmatched junction bases numbered 6, after V lost 8 bases and J lost 8 bases. CDR3 length equals 12 residues.

With respect to this clonotype: A much larger clonotype is one base distant, so this may be a read error. The chain combines TRBV20-1 with TRBJ1-6, with 8 bases fitting TRBD1. The CDR3 is 15 amino acids. The germline CDR1 and CDR2 sequences are DFQATT and SNEGSKA (reference sequence). J was trimmed by 8 bases and V by 6 bases; bases with no gene match: 12. The chain's CDR3 is CSALKQGVRDSPLHF. As DNA, the CDR3 is TGCAGTGCGCTAAAACAGGGGGTCAGGGATTCACCCCTCCACTTT.

In regard to this clonotype: A much larger clone is a single base away; this may be a read error. This CDR3 is CASRFGGYNEQFF. CDR3 coding DNA: TGTGCCAGCAGGTTTGGAGGGTACAATGAGCAGTTCTTC. This chain links TRBV6-2 or TRBV6-3 with TRBJ2-1, with D tentatively TRBD2 (6 bases). CDR1 is MNHEY and CDR2 is SVGEGT in the germline V gene. Trimming stripped 6 bases from V and 4 bases from J, with 10 bases between. The CDR3 length is 13 residues.

The chain carries TRBV3-1 and TRBJ1-5; maybe TRBD1 (6 bases). From germline, CDR1 is LGHDT and CDR2 YNNKEL (reference sequence). V gave up 5 bases and J gave up 9 bases, with 17 bases separating them. There are 14 residues in the CDR3. Written as DNA, the CDR3 is TGTGCCAGCAGCTCCCGACAGGCCTCTGGGCCCCAGCATTTT. Translating it yields CASSSRQASGPQHF.

This sequence joins TRBV4-1 and TRBJ1-1; weak D call: TRBD1 (5 bases). The V end was cut by 0 bases, the J end by 1 base, with 12 bases between. The V gene's germline CDR1 is MGHRA and CDR2 YSYEKL. The CDR3 is 16 residues long. The CDR3 reads CASSQDGGTANTEAFF. DNA for the CDR3: TGCGCCAGCAGCCAAGATGGTGGGACGGCGAACACTGAAGCTTTCTTT.

The chain combines TRBV5-1 with TRBJ1-6, with 8 positions matching TRBD1. CDR3 length equals 17 residues. Germline values: CDR1 SGHRS, CDR2 YFSETQ. V dropped 0 bases and J dropped 6; count of bases not matched to a gene: 8. CDR3 nucleotides: TGCGCCAGCAGCTTGGTCGGACAGGGTATCGGTAATTCACCCCTCCACTTT. This encodes CASSLVGQGIGNSPLHF.